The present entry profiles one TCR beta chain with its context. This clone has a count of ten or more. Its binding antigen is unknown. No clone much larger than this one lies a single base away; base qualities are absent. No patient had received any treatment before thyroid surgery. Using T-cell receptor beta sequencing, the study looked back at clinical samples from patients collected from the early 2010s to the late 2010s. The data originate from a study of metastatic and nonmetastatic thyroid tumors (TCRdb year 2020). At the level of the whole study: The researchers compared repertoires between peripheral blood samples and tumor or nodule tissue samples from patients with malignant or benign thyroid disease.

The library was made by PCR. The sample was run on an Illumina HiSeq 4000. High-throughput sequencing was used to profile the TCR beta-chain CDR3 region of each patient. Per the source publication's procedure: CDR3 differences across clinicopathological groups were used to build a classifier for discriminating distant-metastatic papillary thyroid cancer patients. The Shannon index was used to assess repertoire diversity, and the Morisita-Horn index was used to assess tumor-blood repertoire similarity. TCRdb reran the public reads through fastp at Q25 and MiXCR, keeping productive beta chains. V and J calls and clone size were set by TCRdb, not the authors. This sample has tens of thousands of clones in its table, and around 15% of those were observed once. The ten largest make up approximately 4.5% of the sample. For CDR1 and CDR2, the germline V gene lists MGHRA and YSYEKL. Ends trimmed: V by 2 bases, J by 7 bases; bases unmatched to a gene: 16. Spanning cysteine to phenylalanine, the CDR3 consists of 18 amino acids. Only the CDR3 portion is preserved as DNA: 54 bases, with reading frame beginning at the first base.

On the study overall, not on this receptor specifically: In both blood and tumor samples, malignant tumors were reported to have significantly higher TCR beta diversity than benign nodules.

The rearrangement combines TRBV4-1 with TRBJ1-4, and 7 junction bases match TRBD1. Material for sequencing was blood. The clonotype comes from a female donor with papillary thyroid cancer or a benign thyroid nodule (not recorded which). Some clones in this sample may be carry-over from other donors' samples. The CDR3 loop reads CASSQKGIRQGRFEKLFF. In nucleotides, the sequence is TGCGCCAGCAGCCAAAAAGGGATCAGACAGGGTCGTTTTGAAAAACTGTTTTTT.